The 8 T cell receptor beta chains below were found in one sample sequenced in a study of T cell changes during pregnancy in multiple sclerosis. TCRdb's copy holds only in-frame clones and misses some; the assay was immunoSEQ multiplex PCR. This table has about 60,000 clones, roughly 93% appearing once. Material: peripheral blood, obtained after pregnancy. Receptors were obtained from a female donor with multiple sclerosis, enrolled in a pregnancy study.

The CDR3 DNA reads as TGCGCCAGCAGCCCAGTCTTCGGGATAGCTAATGAAAAACTGTTTTTT. Its protein is CASSPVFGIANEKLFF. The chain couples TRBV4-1 to TRBJ1-4; D not resolved. From germline, CDR1 is MGHRA and CDR2 YSYEKL. V was trimmed by 4 bases and J by 3 bases, leaving 15 bases between them. The CDR3 is 16 residues long.

This chain links TRBV18 with TRBJ1-5; possible D gene TRBD1, 5 bases. The CDR3 totals 16 residues. The V gene's germline CDR1 is KGHSH and CDR2 LQKENI. Trimming took 3 bases from V and 5 from J, leaving 17 bases between them. CDR3 in amino acids: CASSPQGAGFYQPQHF. CDR3 in DNA: TGTGCCAGCTCACCCCAAGGGGCAGGGTTCTATCAGCCCCAGCATTTT.

The gene calls are TRBV25-1 and TRBJ1-1, with TRBD1 matching 8 bases. Losses at the gene ends were 6 bases for V and 4 bases for J; bases not matched to a gene: 10. This CDR3 is 15 amino acids long. The germline gives CDR1 MGHDK, CDR2 SYGVNS. CDR3 region: CASRSGTGSFTEAFF. The CDR3 bases are TGTGCCAGCAGATCCGGGACAGGAAGTTTCACTGAAGCTTTCTTT. The full variable domain, its missing parts supplied by reference TRBV25-1 and TRBJ1-1, is EADIYQTPRYLVIGTGKKITLECSQTMGHDKMYWYQQDPGMELHLIHYSYGVNSTEKGDLSSESTVSRIRTEHFPLTLESARPSHTSQYLCASRSGTGSFTEAFFGQGTRLTVV.

The V gene is TRBV6-6, the J gene TRBJ1-1; 11 bases are a match to TRBD1. The ends lost 5 bases at V and 6 bases at J; junction bases unmatched: 5. The CDR3 is 14 residues long. The germline gives CDR1 MNHNY, CDR2 SVGAGI (reference sequence). CDR3: CASSAGTGGAEAFF. In DNA, the CDR3 is TGTGCCAGCAGTGCCGGGACAGGGGGTGCTGAAGCTTTCTTT.

The chain carries TRBV5-4 and TRBJ1-2, with a possible D match to TRBD1 (5 bases). Trimming stripped 3 bases from V and 3 bases from J, with 12 bases between. Germline CDR1 SGHNT, CDR2 YYREEE (reference sequence). The CDR3 runs 14 residues. CDR3 coding DNA: TGTGCCAGCAGCTACCCCGGGGGAGACTATGGCTACACCTTC. It codes for CASSYPGGDYGYTF.

This chain uses TRBV7-9 with TRBJ2-1; tentatively, D is TRBD2 (5 bases). Looked up from germline, CDR1 is SEHNR and CDR2 is FQNEAQ (reference sequence). Trimming pared 2 bases from V and 3 bases from J, leaving 14 bases between. This CDR3 is 16 amino acids long. This CDR3 is CASSLLDFLGYNEQFF. For the CDR3, the DNA is TGTGCCAGCAGCTTATTGGACTTCCTAGGCTACAATGAGCAGTTCTTC. Drawing the rest from reference TRBV7-9 and TRBJ2-1, the complete variable domain is DTGVSQNPRHKITKRGQNVTFRCDPISEHNRLYWYRQTLGQGPEFLTYFQNEAQLEKSRLLSDRFSAERPKGSFSTLEIQRTEQGDSAMYLCASSLLDFLGYNEQFFGPGTRLTVL.

The V call is TRBV5-5, the J call TRBJ2-7; D is unresolved. This CDR3 contains 16 residues. Germline CDR1 and CDR2: SGHKS and YYEKEE (reference sequence). Trimming left V 0 bases short and J 0 bases short, with 13 bases between. The CDR3 region is CASSLAGTTPSYEQYF. CDR3 in DNA: TGTGCCAGCAGCTTGGCAGGCACAACCCCCTCCTACGAGCAGTACTTC.

The V call is TRBV5-8, the J call TRBJ1-4, with TRBD1 as a possible D gene (6 bases). Trimming stripped 4 bases from V and 5 bases from J, with 12 bases between. The germline gives CDR1 SGHTS, CDR2 YDEGEE. CDR3 length: 14 amino acids. The CDR3 coding sequence is TGTGCCAGCAGCCCCGACAGGAGGAATGAAAAACTGTTTTTT. Amino acid sequence: CASSPDRRNEKLFF.